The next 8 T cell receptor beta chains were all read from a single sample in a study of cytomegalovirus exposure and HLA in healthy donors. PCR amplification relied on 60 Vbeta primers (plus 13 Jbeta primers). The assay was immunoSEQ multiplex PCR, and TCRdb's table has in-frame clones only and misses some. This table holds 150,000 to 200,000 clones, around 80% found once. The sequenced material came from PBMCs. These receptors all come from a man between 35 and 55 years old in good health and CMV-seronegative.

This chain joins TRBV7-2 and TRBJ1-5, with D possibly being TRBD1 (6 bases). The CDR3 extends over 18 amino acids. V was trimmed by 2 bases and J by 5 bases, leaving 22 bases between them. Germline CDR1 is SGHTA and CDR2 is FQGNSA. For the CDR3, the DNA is TGTGCCAGCAGCTTAAACGTAGTAGGGCAGGGGCCCTATCAGCCCCAGCATTTT. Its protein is CASSLNVVGQGPYQPQHF.

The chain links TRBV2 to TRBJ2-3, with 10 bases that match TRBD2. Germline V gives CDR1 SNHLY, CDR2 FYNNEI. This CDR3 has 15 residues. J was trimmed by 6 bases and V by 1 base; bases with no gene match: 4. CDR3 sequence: CASSEELAGVDTQYF. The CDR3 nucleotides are TGTGCCAGCAGTGAAGAGCTAGCGGGAGTGGATACGCAGTATTTT.

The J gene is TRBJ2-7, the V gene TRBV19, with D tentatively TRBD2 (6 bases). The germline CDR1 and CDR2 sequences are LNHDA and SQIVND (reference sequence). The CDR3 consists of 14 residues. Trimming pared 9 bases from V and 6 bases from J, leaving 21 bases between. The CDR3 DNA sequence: TGTGCCAGCCGTTCTTTCCGGGGGATGGGCGAGCAGTACTTC. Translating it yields CASRSFRGMGEQYF.

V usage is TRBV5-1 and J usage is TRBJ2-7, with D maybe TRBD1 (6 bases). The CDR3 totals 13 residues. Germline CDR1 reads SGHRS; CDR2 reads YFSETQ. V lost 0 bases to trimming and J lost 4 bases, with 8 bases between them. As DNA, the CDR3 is TGCGCCAGCAGCTTGGTGGGACATTACGAGCAGTACTTC. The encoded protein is CASSLVGHYEQYF.

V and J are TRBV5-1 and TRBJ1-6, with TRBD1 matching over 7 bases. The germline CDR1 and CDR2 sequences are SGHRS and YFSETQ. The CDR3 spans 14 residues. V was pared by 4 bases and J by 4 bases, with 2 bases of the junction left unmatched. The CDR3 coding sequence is TGCGCCAGCAGCACGGGACAGTATAATTCACCCCTCCACTTT. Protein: CASSTGQYNSPLHF.

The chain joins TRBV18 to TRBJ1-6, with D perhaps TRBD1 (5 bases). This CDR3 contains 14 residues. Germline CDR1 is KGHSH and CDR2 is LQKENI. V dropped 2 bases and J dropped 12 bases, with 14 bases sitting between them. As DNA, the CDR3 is TGTGCCAGCTCACCAGAGGACACCCTGAGACCCCTCCACTTT. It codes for CASSPEDTLRPLHF.

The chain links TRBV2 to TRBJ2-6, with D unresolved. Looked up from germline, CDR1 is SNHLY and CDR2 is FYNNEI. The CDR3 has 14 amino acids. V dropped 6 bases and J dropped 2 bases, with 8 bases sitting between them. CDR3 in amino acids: CASRRSTGANVLTF. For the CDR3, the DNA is TGTGCCAGCAGGAGGAGCACTGGGGCCAACGTCCTGACTTTC.

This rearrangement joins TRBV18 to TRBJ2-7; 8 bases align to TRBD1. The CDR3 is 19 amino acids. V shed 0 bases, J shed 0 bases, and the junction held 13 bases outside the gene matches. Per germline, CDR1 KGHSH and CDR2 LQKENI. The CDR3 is CASSPPLGRGRPSSYEQYF. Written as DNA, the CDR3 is TGTGCCAGCTCACCACCGTTGGGCAGGGGGCGCCCGAGCTCCTACGAGCAGTACTTC.